These 12 T cell receptor beta chains share one sample of origin, sequenced in a study of shared clonotypes between healthy human individuals. Generated by immunoSEQ multiplex PCR, the TCRdb table keeps only in-frame clones and is missing some. The profile shows more than 400,000 clones, almost 97% of them singletons. Sequencing was performed on naive CD4+ T cells sorted from blood. Subset denoted: CD45RA+ positively selected. The source is a woman aged 25 to 45 in good health.

The genes are TRBV11-3 and TRBJ2-5, with D uncertain. The end of the DNA aligns better with TRBJ2-7, so the J call may be wrong. The CDR3 sequence is 13 residues long. Germline CDR1 is SGHNT and CDR2 is YENEEA. CDR3 DNA sequence: TGTGCCAGCAGCTTTGCGGAAGCCTACGAGCAGTACTTC. Translating gives CASSFAEAYEQYF.

This chain links TRBV19 with TRBJ1-4; TRBD1 matches 8 bases. The germline V gene encodes CDR1 LNHDA and CDR2 SQIVND (reference sequence). With 3 bases clipped from V and 4 bases from J, the junction kept 4 bases outside the gene matches. The CDR3 covers 15 residues. In DNA form, the CDR3 reads TGTGCCAGTAGTATCATGACAGGGGTTAATGAAAAACTGTTTTTT. Translated: CASSIMTGVNEKLFF. Variable domain in full (rest from reference TRBV19 and TRBJ1-4): DGGITQSPKYLFRKEGQNVTLSCEQNLNHDAMYWYRQDPGQGLRLIYYSQIVNDFQKGDIAEGYSVSREKKESFPLTVTSAQKNPTAFYLCASSIMTGVNEKLFFGSGTQLSVL.

The J gene is TRBJ2-7, the V gene TRBV5-1, with 12 nucleotides matching TRBD2. The length of the CDR3 is 15 residues. Germline loops: CDR1 SGHRS, CDR2 YFSETQ. V lost 4 bases to trimming and J lost 7 bases; unmatched junction nucleotides: 9. The CDR3: CASSRRLAGATEQYF. CDR3 coding DNA: TGCGCCAGCAGCCGCCGACTAGCGGGAGCGACAGAGCAGTACTTC.

This clone was recorded once. V and J are TRBV7-2 and TRBJ2-5; D is ambiguous. V shed 1 base and J shed 2 bases, with 17 bases lying between them. Germline-derived CDR1 and CDR2 are SGHTA and FQGNSA. The CDR3 consists of 17 residues. In DNA form, the CDR3 reads TGTGCCAGCAGCTTAGAAGGGTCGTGGCTACTACAAGAGACCCAGTACTTC. It encodes CASSLEGSWLLQETQYF.

The chain joins TRBV6-5 to TRBJ2-5; 7 bases align to TRBD1. The CDR3 sequence is 14 residues long. The V segment lost 2 bases and the J segment 4 bases; nucleotides outside the gene matches: 4. The germline gives CDR1 MNHEY, CDR2 SVGAGI. CDR3 bases: TGTGCCAGCAGTTACGAGGCAGGGGGAGAGACCCAGTACTTC. Amino acids: CASSYEAGGETQYF.

This clone occurred once. This chain's CDR3 is CASSPLLQVENIQYF. CDR3 DNA sequence: TGTGCCAGCAGCCCACTTTTACAGGTCGAAAACATTCAGTACTTC. The chain links TRBV7-9 to TRBJ2-4, with D perhaps TRBD1 (5 bases). CDR3 length equals 15 residues. CDR1 is SEHNR, CDR2 FQNEAQ, per germline (reference sequence). The germline V and J ends were trimmed by 5 bases and 5 bases, with 16 bases remaining between them.

The chain carries TRBV5-1 and TRBJ2-3; 14 nucleotides align to TRBD2. The CDR3 has 18 residues. Germline values: CDR1 SGHRS, CDR2 YFSETQ. Trimming took 4 bases from V and 3 from J; bases not matched to a gene: 10. CDR3 in DNA: TGCGCCAGCAGCGCCGGGACTAGCGGGAGTTTACCAACAGATACGCAGTATTTT. It yields the protein CASSAGTSGSLPTDTQYF.

This chain joins TRBV11-3 and TRBJ1-1, with a possible D match to TRBD1 (6 bases). The CDR3 is made up of 14 amino acids. V lost 5 bases and J lost 1, with 11 bases in between. Germline loops: CDR1 SGHNT, CDR2 YENEEA. In nucleotides, the CDR3 is TGTGCCAGCAGCCCGGGACACCAGAACACTGAAGCTTTCTTT. The encoded protein is CASSPGHQNTEAFF.

The CDR3 region is CASSVLAGPTDTQYF. CDR3 nucleotide sequence: TGTGCCAGCAGCGTTCTAGCGGGTCCCACAGATACGCAGTATTTT. This sequence joins TRBV9 and TRBJ2-3, with 8 positions matching TRBD2. V lost 2 bases and J lost 2; bases outside the gene matches: 4. The CDR3 spans 15 residues. The germline gives CDR1 SGDLS, CDR2 YYNGEE.

This chain joins TRBV11-2 and TRBJ2-3; 9 bases are a match to TRBD2. This CDR3 comprises 15 residues. Losses at the gene ends were 5 bases for V and 0 bases for J; bases not matched to a gene: 3. Per germline, CDR1 SGHAT and CDR2 FQNNGV. CDR3 amino acids: CASSPAGGSTDTQYF. CDR3 bases: TGTGCCAGCAGCCCAGCGGGAGGTAGCACAGATACGCAGTATTTT.

The gene calls are TRBV28 and TRBJ2-3; 9 nucleotides align to TRBD2. The CDR3 length is 13 residues. J was trimmed by 2 bases and V by 10 bases; bases with no gene match: 4. The germline gives CDR1 MDHEN, CDR2 SYDVKM. The CDR3 reads CATKRGATDTQYF. The CDR3 region has the DNA TGTGCCACGAAGCGGGGGGCCACAGATACGCAGTATTTT.

This sequence joins TRBV5-1 and TRBJ2-1; 7 nucleotides line up with TRBD2. The CDR3 is 16 amino acids. The ends lost 4 bases at V and 1 base at J; junction bases unmatched: 8. From germline, CDR1 is SGHRS and CDR2 YFSETQ. The CDR3 is CASSRRGGGSYNEQFF. The DNA for the CDR3 is TGCGCCAGCAGCCGCCGTGGGGGAGGGTCCTACAATGAGCAGTTCTTC.